This T cell receptor beta chain was sequenced for a study of CD8 T cells in Susac syndrome. Random hexamers were used to reverse transcribe an amount of roughly 0.5 to 1 ug RNA. TCRdb reanalysed the immunoSEQ multiplex PCR reads using MiXCR and keeps one entry per CDR3 protein. In the table there are about 120,000 distinct CDR3 sequences, approximately 96% of which are singletons. This clonotype originated in a human donor with Susac syndrome. The source material was CD4+ T cells from PBMCs.

The CDR3 region is CSVVTGTGPTYEQYF. The CDR3, as DNA: TGCAGCGTTGTTACGGGGACAGGGCCAACCTACGAGCAGTACTTC. This chain joins TRBV29-1 and TRBJ2-7; 9 bases align to TRBD1. Germline V gene data show CDR1 as SQVTM and CDR2 as ANQGSEA. This CDR3 comprises 15 residues. Trimming removed 4 bases from V and 2 bases from J; junction bases left unmatched: 9.